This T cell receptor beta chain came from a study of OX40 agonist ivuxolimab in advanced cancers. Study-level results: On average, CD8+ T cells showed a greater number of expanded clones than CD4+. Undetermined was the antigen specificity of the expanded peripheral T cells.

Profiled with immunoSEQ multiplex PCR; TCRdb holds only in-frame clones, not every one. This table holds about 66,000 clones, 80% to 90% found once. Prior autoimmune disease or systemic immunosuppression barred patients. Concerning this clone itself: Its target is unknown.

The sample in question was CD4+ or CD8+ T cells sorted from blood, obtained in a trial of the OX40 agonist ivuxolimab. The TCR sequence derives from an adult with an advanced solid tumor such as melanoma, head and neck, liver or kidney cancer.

This chain's CDR3 is CAWPLRDRGPNEQFF. CDR3 DNA: TGTGCCTGGCCGCTCCGGGACAGGGGGCCGAATGAGCAGTTCTTC. The chain uses TRBV30 and TRBJ2-1; TRBD1 matches at 12 bases. The CDR3 sequence is 15 residues long. Trimming removed 5 bases from V and 7 bases from J; junction bases left unmatched: 9. Germline CDR1 GTSNPN, CDR2 SVGIG (reference sequence).